This T cell receptor (beta chain) was sequenced for a study of early T cells in non-severe SARS-CoV-2 infection. Many counts were recorded for this clonotype. The length of the CDR3 is 15 residues. Germline lookup yields CDR1 SGHVS and CDR2 FNYEAQ. With 5 bases clipped from V and 8 bases from J, the junction kept 7 bases outside the gene matches. Researchers tagged individual cDNA molecules with unique molecular identifiers. TCRdb reanalysed the 5' RACE reads using MiXCR and keeps one entry per CDR3 protein. The repertoire has some 64,000 distinct CDR3 sequences, 20% of them found once; the top ten carry approximately 16%.

The V call is TRBV7-6, the J call TRBJ2-1; 12 bases line up with TRBD2. The clonotype comes from an adult who was a healthcare worker with PCR-confirmed SARS-CoV-2 infection or an uninfected control (not recorded which). The material was whole blood, obtained at baseline. The CDR3 spells CASSRTSGVKDEQFF. As DNA, the CDR3 is TGTGCCAGCAGCCGGACTAGCGGGGTGAAGGATGAGCAGTTCTTC.